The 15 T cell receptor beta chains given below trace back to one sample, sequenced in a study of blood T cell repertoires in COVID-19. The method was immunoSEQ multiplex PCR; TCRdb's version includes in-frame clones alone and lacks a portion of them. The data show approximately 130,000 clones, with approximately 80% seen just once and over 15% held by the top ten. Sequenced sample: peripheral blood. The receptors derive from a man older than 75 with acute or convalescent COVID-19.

The CDR3 DNA reads TGTGCCAGCAGTTACGGGGCATCGGGACACCTACTTTCCTACGAGCAGTACTTC. It codes for CASSYGASGHLLSYEQYF. The V and J genes are TRBV6-2 or TRBV6-3 and TRBJ2-7, with D perhaps matching TRBD1 (6 bases). V was cut by 2 bases and J by 1 base, with 21 bases left in between. Germline V lookup: CDR1 MNHEY, CDR2 SVGEGT. The CDR3 has 18 residues.

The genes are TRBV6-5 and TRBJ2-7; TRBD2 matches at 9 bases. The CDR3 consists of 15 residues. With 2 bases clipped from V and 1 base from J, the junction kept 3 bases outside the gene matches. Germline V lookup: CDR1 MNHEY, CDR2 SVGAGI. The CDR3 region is CASSYSGGTSYEQYF. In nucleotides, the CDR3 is TGTGCCAGCAGTTACAGCGGGGGGACGTCCTACGAGCAGTACTTC.

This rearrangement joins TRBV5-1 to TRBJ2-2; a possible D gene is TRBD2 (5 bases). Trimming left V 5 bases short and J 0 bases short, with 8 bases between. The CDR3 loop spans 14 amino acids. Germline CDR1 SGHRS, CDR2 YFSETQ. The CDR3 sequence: CASRGVANTGELFF. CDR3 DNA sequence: TGCGCCAGCAGGGGAGTCGCGAACACCGGGGAGCTGTTTTTT.

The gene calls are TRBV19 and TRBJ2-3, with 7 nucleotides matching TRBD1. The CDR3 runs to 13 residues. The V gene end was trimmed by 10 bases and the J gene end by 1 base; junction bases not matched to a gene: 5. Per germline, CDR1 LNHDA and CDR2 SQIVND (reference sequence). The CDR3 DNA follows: TGTGCCACTACAGGGGTTCGCACAGATACGCAGTATTTT. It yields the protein CATTGVRTDTQYF.

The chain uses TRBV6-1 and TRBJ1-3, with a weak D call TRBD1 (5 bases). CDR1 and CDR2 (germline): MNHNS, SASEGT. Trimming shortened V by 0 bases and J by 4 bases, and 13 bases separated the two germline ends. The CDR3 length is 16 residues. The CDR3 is CASSEAPGTGGNTIYF. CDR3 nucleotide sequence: TGTGCCAGCAGTGAAGCTCCCGGGACTGGCGGAAACACCATATATTTT.

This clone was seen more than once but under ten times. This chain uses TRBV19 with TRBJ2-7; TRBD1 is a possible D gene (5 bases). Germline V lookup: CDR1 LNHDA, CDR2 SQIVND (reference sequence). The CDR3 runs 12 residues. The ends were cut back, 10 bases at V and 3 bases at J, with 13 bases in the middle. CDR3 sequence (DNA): TGTGCCACCAAGGACAACTACTACGAGCAGTACTTC. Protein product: CATKDNYYEQYF.

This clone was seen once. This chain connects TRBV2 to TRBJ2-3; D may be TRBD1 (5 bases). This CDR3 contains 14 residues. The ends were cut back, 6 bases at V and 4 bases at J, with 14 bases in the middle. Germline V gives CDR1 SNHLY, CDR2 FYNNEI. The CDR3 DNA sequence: TGTGCCAGCAGCCGGGCCCAGGGTCCAGATACGCAGTATTTT. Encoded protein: CASSRAQGPDTQYF.

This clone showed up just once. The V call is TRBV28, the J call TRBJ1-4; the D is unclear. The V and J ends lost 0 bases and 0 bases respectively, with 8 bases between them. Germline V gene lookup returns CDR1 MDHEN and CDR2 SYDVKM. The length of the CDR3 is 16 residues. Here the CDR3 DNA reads TGTGCCAGCAGTTTATGGCGAAGTGCAACTAATGAAAAACTGTTTTTT. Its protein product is CASSLWRSATNEKLFF.

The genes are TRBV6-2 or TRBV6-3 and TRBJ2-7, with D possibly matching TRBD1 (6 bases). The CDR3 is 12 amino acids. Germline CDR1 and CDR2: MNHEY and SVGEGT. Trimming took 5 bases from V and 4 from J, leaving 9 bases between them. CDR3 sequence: CASSRDRYEQYF. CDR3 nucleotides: TGTGCCAGCAGTCGAGACAGGTACGAGCAGTACTTC.

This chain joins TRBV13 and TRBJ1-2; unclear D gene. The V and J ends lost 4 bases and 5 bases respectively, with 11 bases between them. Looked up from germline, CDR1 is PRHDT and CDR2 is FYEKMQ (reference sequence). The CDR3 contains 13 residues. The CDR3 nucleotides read TGTGCCAGCAGCTCTCGGGAAGGATATGGCTACACCTTC. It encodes CASSSREGYGYTF.

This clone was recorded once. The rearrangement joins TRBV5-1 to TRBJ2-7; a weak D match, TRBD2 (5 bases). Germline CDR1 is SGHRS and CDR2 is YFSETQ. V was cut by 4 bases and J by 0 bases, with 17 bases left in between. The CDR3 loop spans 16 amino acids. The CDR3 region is CASSPVNTGSSYEQYF. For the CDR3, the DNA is TGCGCCAGCAGCCCCGTGAATACGGGAAGCTCCTACGAGCAGTACTTC.

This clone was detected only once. The CDR3 nucleotides are TGTGCCAGCAGTGAAATATCCGTTTTTAGCGGGGCGACCCAGTACTTC. As protein: CASSEISVFSGATQYF. The gene calls are TRBV2 and TRBJ2-5, with 8 bases lining up with TRBD2. Germline V gives CDR1 SNHLY, CDR2 FYNNEI. The trim removed 2 bases at V and 7 bases at J, leaving 12 bases unmatched. CDR3 length: 16 amino acids.

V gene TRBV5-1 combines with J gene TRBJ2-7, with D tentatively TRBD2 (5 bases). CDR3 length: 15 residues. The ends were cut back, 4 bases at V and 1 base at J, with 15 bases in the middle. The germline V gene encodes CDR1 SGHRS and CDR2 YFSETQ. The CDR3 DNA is TGCGCCAGCAGCCCCGGGGATCCCCTTTCCTACGAGCAGTACTTC. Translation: CASSPGDPLSYEQYF.

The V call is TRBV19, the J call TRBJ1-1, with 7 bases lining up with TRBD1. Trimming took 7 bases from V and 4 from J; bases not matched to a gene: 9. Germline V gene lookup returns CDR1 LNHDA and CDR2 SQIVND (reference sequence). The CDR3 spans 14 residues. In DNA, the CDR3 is TGTGCCAGTAACCCCACAGGGACAGTCACTGAAGCTTTCTTT. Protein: CASNPTGTVTEAFF.

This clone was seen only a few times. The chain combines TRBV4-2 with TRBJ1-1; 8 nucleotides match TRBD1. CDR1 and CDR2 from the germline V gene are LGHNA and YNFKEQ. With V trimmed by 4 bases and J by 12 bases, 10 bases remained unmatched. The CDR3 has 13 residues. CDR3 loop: CASSLIEDRETFF. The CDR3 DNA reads TGTGCCAGCAGCCTAATCGAGGACAGGGAAACTTTCTTT.